One and the same sample provided the 7 T cell receptor beta chains below, sequenced in a study of blood T cell repertoires in COVID-19 (dated by TCRdb to the early 2020s). Libraries were made using the immunoSEQ multiplex PCR assay. The source is immuneACCESS, and TCRdb retained only in-frame sequences with V and J called. Part of the clones is not carried over; for the studies checked, unresolved V genes explain less than half of this, and the remainder is unexplained. The sample includes about 170,000 clones, with approximately 90% observed a single time. Roughly 1.9% of the sample belongs to the ten largest clones. The sequencing sample was made of peripheral blood. The receptor set was obtained from a man between 45 and 60 years old who had recovered from COVID-19.

This chain joins TRBV2 and TRBJ2-7, with a possible D match to TRBD2 (6 bases). The CDR3 runs 15 residues. CDR1 SNHLY and CDR2 FYNNEI come from the germline V gene. The germline V and J ends were trimmed by 3 bases and 3 bases, with 15 bases remaining between them. The CDR3 nucleotides read TGTGCCAGCAGTGATGCGCCGGGACTTAACTACGAGCAGTACTTC. As protein: CASSDAPGLNYEQYF.

This clone was found once. J is TRBJ2-1 and V is TRBV24-1, with D perhaps TRBD2 (6 bases). Trimming shortened V by 4 bases and J by 8 bases, and 20 bases separated the two germline ends. Per germline, CDR1 KGHDR and CDR2 SFDVKD. The CDR3 has 16 amino acids. The DNA of the CDR3 is TGTGCCACCAGTGACCCCCGCGGGACCGCTGCCCATGAGCAGTTCTTC. Protein product: CATSDPRGTAAHEQFF.

The V call is TRBV11-3, the J call TRBJ2-7, with TRBD1 identical over 8 bases. This CDR3 spans 14 amino acids. Unmatched junction bases numbered 5, after V lost 3 bases and J lost 4 bases. Germline CDR1 reads SGHNT; CDR2 reads YENEEA. The CDR3 DNA is TGTGCCAGCAGCTTCGAGGGGACAGGTTACGAGCAGTACTTC. It yields the protein CASSFEGTGYEQYF. Full variable domain (missing parts from reference TRBV11-3 and TRBJ2-7): EAGVVQSPRYKIIEKKQPVAFWCNPISGHNTLYWYLQNLGQGPELLIRYENEEAVDDSQLPKDRFSAERLKGVDSTLKIQPAELGDSAVYLCASSFEGTGYEQYFGPGTRLTVT.

The chain links TRBV7-2 to TRBJ2-1; D gene uncertain. This CDR3 is built from 12 residues. Germline V gives CDR1 SGHTA, CDR2 FQGNSA. V was trimmed by 5 bases and J by 8 bases, leaving 10 bases between them. This CDR3 is CASSPPADEQFF. The CDR3 DNA reads TGTGCCAGCAGCCCCCCGGCGGATGAGCAGTTCTTC.

This clone has only a few counts. This chain uses TRBV6-5 with TRBJ1-2; TRBD1 agrees at 9 bases. Germline-derived CDR1 and CDR2 are MNHEY and SVGAGI. The V and J ends lost 5 bases and 8 bases, in that order; junction bases with no gene match: 6. The CDR3 is 13 amino acids. This CDR3 reads CASSKGQGLGYTF. CDR3 bases: TGTGCCAGCAGTAAGGGACAGGGACTCGGCTACACCTTC.

The chain has TRBV4-3 and TRBJ1-5, with a possible D match to TRBD1 (6 bases). Per the germline V gene, CDR1 is LGHNA and CDR2 is YSLEER. The CDR3 length is 15 residues. V was pared by 3 bases and J by 5 bases, with 14 bases between. The CDR3 nucleotides read TGCGCCAGCAGCCAGGCGTTCCCAGGGGATCAGCCCCAGCATTTT. The encoded protein is CASSQAFPGDQPQHF.

This sequence joins TRBV6-2 or TRBV6-3 and TRBJ2-4, with 8 bases fitting TRBD1. The V gene's germline CDR1 is MNHEY and CDR2 SVGEGT. Trimming took 2 bases from V and 1 from J; bases not matched to a gene: 7. This CDR3 is 17 amino acids long. In DNA, the CDR3 is TGTGCCAGCAGTTACCAGGGGGCGGTTGGGGCCAAAAACATTCAGTACTTC. As protein: CASSYQGAVGAKNIQYF.